This T cell receptor beta chain was found in a study of blood T cell repertoires in COVID-19. Study overall: The samples span acute and convalescent COVID-19 from the United States, Italy and Spain. PBMCs, B-cell-depleted T cells, or T cells were the source of the cDNA or gDNA that made up the material.

In the original workflow: The authors estimated nucleated cell counts from reference gene primer amplification. Data came from immunoSEQ multiplex PCR; TCRdb stores just in-frame clones and leaves some out. From that table come the V and J calls and clone size; the DNA was used to work out D and trimming. The data contain some 80,000 clones, around nine tenths of them seen just once; the ten biggest clones take up roughly a fifth. This clone appeared once. Germline-derived CDR1 and CDR2 are SGHTS and YDEGEE. V lost 3 bases to trimming and J lost 4 bases; unmatched junction nucleotides: 4. The CDR3 runs to 14 residues.

The receptor was isolated from a human donor in a cohort sampled during active COVID-19. Specimen: peripheral blood. The chain joins TRBV5-8 to TRBJ2-1; 7 positions agree with TRBD1. CDR3 in amino acids: CASSWGQLYNEQFF. CDR3 coding DNA: TGTGCCAGCAGCTGGGGACAGTTATACAATGAGCAGTTCTTC.